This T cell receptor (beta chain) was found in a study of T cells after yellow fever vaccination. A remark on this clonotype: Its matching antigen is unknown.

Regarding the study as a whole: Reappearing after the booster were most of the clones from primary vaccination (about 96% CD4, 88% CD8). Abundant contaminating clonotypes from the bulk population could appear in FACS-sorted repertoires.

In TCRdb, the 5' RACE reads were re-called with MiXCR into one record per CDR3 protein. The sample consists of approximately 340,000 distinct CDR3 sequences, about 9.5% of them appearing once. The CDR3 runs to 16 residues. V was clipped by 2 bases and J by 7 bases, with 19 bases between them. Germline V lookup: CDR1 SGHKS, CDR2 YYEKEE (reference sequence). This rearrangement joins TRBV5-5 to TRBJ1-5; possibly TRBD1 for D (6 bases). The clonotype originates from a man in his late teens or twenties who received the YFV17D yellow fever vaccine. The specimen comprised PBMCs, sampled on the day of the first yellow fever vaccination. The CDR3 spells CASSLVGQTDKQPQHF. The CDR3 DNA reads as TGTGCCAGCAGCTTAGTCGGACAGACGGACAAACAGCCCCAGCATTTT.